The entry below describes one T cell receptor beta chain. The data are from a study of blood T cell repertoires in COVID-19. Study-wide context: Samples taken during acute and convalescent COVID-19 were collected in the United States, Italy and Spain. T cells, B-cell-depleted T cells, or PBMCs provided the cDNA or gDNA that served as material.

Source study methods: Cell counts per sample came from amplifying reference gene primers. Data came from immunoSEQ multiplex PCR; TCRdb stores just in-frame clones and leaves some out. The DNA was the basis for D and trimming; V, J and clone size are from that table. The data contain some 88,000 clones, about 85% of them singletons. With V trimmed by 0 bases and J by 6 bases, 0 bases remained unmatched. The CDR3 is made up of 14 amino acids. Germline V gives CDR1 WNHNN, CDR2 SYGVQD (reference sequence). The clonotype originates from a human donor in a cohort sampled during active COVID-19. The chain employs TRBV10-1 and TRBJ2-7, with 12 bases lining up with TRBD2. The sequenced sample was peripheral blood. CDR3 amino acids: CASSESGLAGEQYF. In DNA, the CDR3 is TGCGCCAGCAGTGAGTCGGGACTAGCGGGCGAGCAGTACTTC.